This T cell receptor beta chain was recorded in a study of Tregs in tolerant kidney transplant recipients. Related graft donors supplied nonmyeloablative bone marrow transplants, and mixed chimerism was transient. The V and J ends lost 3 bases and 8 bases respectively, with 14 bases between them. The CDR3 runs 14 residues. Germline lookup yields CDR1 KGHSH and CDR2 LQKENI. Sequencing was performed with immunoSEQ multiplex PCR; in TCRdb, only in-frame clones are kept and a portion is missing. The sample has around 32,000 clones, and its top ten clones hold less than 2%. As for this clone: The antigen remains undetermined. The read finishes 3 residues shy of the CDR3 end, and the germline J gene is used to complete it.

Overall study results and limits: This study did not directly address biological reproducibility. Findings come from small patient numbers and require larger validation. Tolerant patients' donor-specific Tregs expanded beyond overall Tregs, suggesting antigen-driven growth. Some patients' samples used different primers over time, so nucleotide sequences weren't comparable.

The chain uses TRBV18 and TRBJ1-5, with D perhaps TRBD1 (5 bases). Sequenced here: CD4+ T cells from blood (PBMCs), sampled 24 months after the transplant. The TCR originated in a human patient who received a combined kidney and bone marrow transplant. Among the T cells, some may be from the graft donor. The CDR3 sequence is CASSPGLGLEPQHF. CDR3 DNA, as far as it was read: TGTGCCAGCTCACCGGGACTGGGCCTTGAGCCC.